Shown below are 20 T cell receptor beta chains from a single sample sequenced in a study of technical replicates of blood from several donors. Generated by immunoSEQ multiplex PCR, the TCRdb table keeps only in-frame clones and is missing some. The sample includes around 83,000 clones, roughly nine tenths of them seen just once. The specimen sequenced was T cells isolated from PBMCs. Receptors were obtained from a human donor in good health.

The chain links TRBV30 to TRBJ1-2; a possible D gene is TRBD1 (6 bases). V lost 7 bases, J lost 2 bases, and 14 bases lay in between. Looked up from germline, CDR1 is GTSNPN and CDR2 is SVGIG (reference sequence). CDR3 length: 13 residues. This chain's CDR3 is CASRPTGNYGYTF. The CDR3 coding sequence is TGTGCCTCACGCCCAACAGGGAACTATGGCTACACCTTC.

V and J are TRBV7-9 and TRBJ1-1; D is perhaps TRBD1 (5 bases). The CDR3 is made up of 15 amino acids. The germline CDR1 and CDR2 sequences are SEHNR and FQNEAQ (reference sequence). The V and J ends lost 4 bases and 3 bases respectively, with 15 bases between them. The CDR3 loop reads CASSSVRGMDTEAFF. The CDR3 DNA follows: TGTGCCAGCAGCTCAGTCCGGGGGATGGACACTGAAGCTTTCTTT.

The rearrangement joins TRBV19 to TRBJ2-1; 8 bases align to TRBD1. In germline, CDR1 is LNHDA, CDR2 SQIVND (reference sequence). The CDR3 contains 15 residues. V gave up 6 bases and J gave up 5 bases; unmatched junction bases: 9. The DNA of the CDR3 is TGTGCCAGTAGAAAAGGCGGACAGGGAAACAATGAGCAGTTCTTC. Translating gives CASRKGGQGNNEQFF.

The rearrangement uses TRBV7-6 and TRBJ2-1, with a weak D call TRBD1 (5 bases). The V end was cut by 3 bases, the J end by 2 bases, with 14 bases between. Germline V gene lookup returns CDR1 SGHVS and CDR2 FNYEAQ. The CDR3 covers 16 residues. CDR3 coding DNA: TGTGCCAGCAGCTTTTCGGCAGGGCTACCCTACAATGAGCAGTTCTTC. Its protein product is CASSFSAGLPYNEQFF.

The rearrangement joins TRBV12-5 to TRBJ2-7; 9 bases fit TRBD2. CDR3 size: 15 residues. V lost 1 base and J lost 0; bases outside the gene matches: 1. Per germline, CDR1 LGHNT and CDR2 FRNRAP. The CDR3 loop reads CASGLASGASYEQYF. The CDR3 coding sequence is TGTGCTAGTGGTTTGGCTAGCGGGGCCTCCTACGAGCAGTACTTC.

CDR3 loop: CASSDSWTGREQFF. The CDR3 DNA reads TGTGCCAGCAGTGACTCCTGGACAGGACGCGAGCAGTTCTTC. The gene calls are TRBV6-4 and TRBJ2-1; TRBD1 aligns across 7 bases. The CDR3 contains 14 residues. Losses at the gene ends were 0 bases for V and 10 bases for J; bases not matched to a gene: 6. Germline CDR1 is MRHNA and CDR2 is SNTAGT.

In this sample, this clone turned up once. In nucleotides, the CDR3 is TGTGCCAGCAAAAGGTCACCTAGCAGTAAACTGTTTTTT. Protein product: CASKRSPSSKLFF. The genes are TRBV7-9 and TRBJ1-4; no definite D call. V was pared by 7 bases and J by 11 bases, with 17 bases between. Germline V gene lookup returns CDR1 SEHNR and CDR2 FQNEAQ (reference sequence). This CDR3 is built from 13 residues.

The chain couples TRBV13 to TRBJ1-6; D is uncertain. The V gene's germline CDR1 is PRHDT and CDR2 FYEKMQ (reference sequence). V gave up 3 bases and J gave up 0 bases, with 9 bases separating them. The CDR3 contains 16 residues. Written as DNA, the CDR3 is TGTGCCAGCAGCTTTTCAGCGAACTCCTATAATTCACCCCTCCACTTT. It codes for CASSFSANSYNSPLHF.

This clone was seen a handful of times. V usage is TRBV7-9 and J usage is TRBJ1-1; D ambiguous. Germline lookup yields CDR1 SEHNR and CDR2 FQNEAQ (reference sequence). V dropped 2 bases and J dropped 5 bases, with 9 bases sitting between them. The CDR3 extends over 13 amino acids. The CDR3 here is CASSLYVETEAFF. The CDR3 DNA follows: TGTGCCAGCAGCTTATATGTAGAGACTGAAGCTTTCTTT.

The J gene is TRBJ2-7, the V gene TRBV6-1; no firm D call. Germline V gene data show CDR1 as MNHNS and CDR2 as SASEGT. The ends were cut back, 2 bases at V and 0 bases at J, with 8 bases in the middle. The CDR3 runs to 14 residues. The CDR3 nucleotides read TGTGCCAGCAGTGAAACCTTGAGCTCCTACGAGCAGTACTTC. Protein: CASSETLSSYEQYF.

V is TRBV5-1 and J is TRBJ2-3; D might be TRBD2 (6 bases). Trimming stripped 0 bases from V and 2 bases from J, with 22 bases between. Germline V lookup: CDR1 SGHRS, CDR2 YFSETQ. This CDR3 region has 19 residues. CDR3 nucleotide sequence: TGCGCCAGCAGCTTGGGTTTGGGACTGTCCTCAGAACACACAGATACGCAGTATTTT. Translating it yields CASSLGLGLSSEHTDTQYF.

V and J are TRBV7-2 and TRBJ2-1; 9 nucleotides line up with TRBD2. Germline trimming cut 7 bases from V and 15 bases from J; bases unmatched to any gene: 10. The CDR3 is made up of 12 amino acids. The germline V gene encodes CDR1 SGHTA and CDR2 FQGNSA. CDR3 residues: CASTNGLAQTFF. DNA of the CDR3: TGTGCCAGCACGAATGGACTAGCGCAAACGTTCTTC.

The rearrangement uses TRBV2 and TRBJ2-3, with D unresolved. Germline CDR1 reads SNHLY; CDR2 reads FYNNEI. V lost 3 bases and J 2 bases, leaving 6 bases between the germline ends. The CDR3 contains 13 residues. CDR3: CASSDRYTDTQYF. DNA for the CDR3: TGTGCCAGCAGTGATCGGTACACAGATACGCAGTATTTT.

This chain uses TRBV6-1 with TRBJ1-4; D is ambiguous. The length of the CDR3 is 17 residues. V was trimmed by 3 bases and J by 0 bases, leaving 14 bases between them. From germline, CDR1 is MNHNS and CDR2 SASEGT. The CDR3 region has the DNA TGTGCCAGCAGTGACGGGGAGTTATTTGCAACTAATGAAAAACTGTTTTTT. Translation: CASSDGELFATNEKLFF.

The chain employs TRBV13 and TRBJ2-5; no clear D gene. The V and J ends lost 4 bases and 4 bases respectively, with 4 bases between them. This CDR3 contains 11 residues. The germline V gene encodes CDR1 PRHDT and CDR2 FYEKMQ (reference sequence). The chain's CDR3 is CASSSGETQYF. CDR3 bases: TGTGCCAGCAGCTCGGGAGAGACCCAGTACTTC.

This clone was detected only once. V and J are TRBV4-1 and TRBJ1-5; 8 bases agree with TRBD1. The ends lost 7 bases at V and 0 bases at J; junction bases unmatched: 8. This CDR3 has 16 amino acids. Germline loops: CDR1 MGHRA, CDR2 YSYEKL. The CDR3 DNA sequence: TGCGCCAGCAACCCGACAGGGGCGTATAGCAATCAGCCCCAGCATTTT. It is translated as CASNPTGAYSNQPQHF.

The chain couples TRBV4-1 to TRBJ1-4; D unclear. From germline, CDR1 is MGHRA and CDR2 YSYEKL. This CDR3 contains 13 residues. Trimming left V 0 bases short and J 5 bases short, with 4 bases between. The CDR3 bases are TGCGCCAGCAGCCAAGAGCGCAATGAAAAACTGTTTTTT. Encoded protein: CASSQERNEKLFF.

CDR3 nucleotide sequence: TGCGCCAGCAGCTTGCGGGGGACTTCCTACGAGCAGTACTTC. Protein product: CASSLRGTSYEQYF. The chain recombines TRBV5-1 with TRBJ2-7, with a weak D call TRBD2 (6 bases). The ends were cut back, 1 base at V and 1 base at J, with 9 bases in the middle. CDR3 length equals 14 residues. Germline CDR1 SGHRS, CDR2 YFSETQ.

V usage is TRBV27 and J usage is TRBJ2-7; 13 bases are shared with TRBD2. CDR3 length equals 15 residues. V was clipped by 5 bases and J by 6 bases; unmatched bases: 7. CDR1 and CDR2 (germline): MNHEY, SMNVEV (reference sequence). CDR3 loop: CASSPGTSGMVEQYF. The DNA of the CDR3 is TGTGCCAGCAGTCCAGGGACTAGCGGGATGGTCGAGCAGTACTTC.

The chain links TRBV7-2 to TRBJ2-7; D gene uncertain. The V end lost 0 bases, the J end lost 0 bases, and 3 bases lay between the germline ends. The CDR3 spans 13 residues. CDR1 is SGHTA and CDR2 is FQGNSA in the germline V gene. The CDR3 DNA reads as TGTGCCAGCAGCTTAGCTCTCTCCTACGAGCAGTACTTC. Translation: CASSLALSYEQYF. The variable domain in full, completed from reference TRBV7-2 and TRBJ2-7, reads GAGVSQSPSNKVTEKGKDVELRCDPISGHTALYWYRQSLGQGLEFLIYFQGNSAPDKSGLPSDRFSAERTGGSVSTLTIQRTQQEDSAVYLCASSLALSYEQYFGPGTRLTVT.